The 9 T cell receptor beta chains given below trace back to one sample, sequenced in a study of CD8+CD57+ T cells in acquired aplastic anemia. Genomic DNA, serving as template, underwent TCR beta VDJ and CDR3 profiling. TCRdb called the reads again in MiXCR, with one record for every CDR3 protein. Of a few hundred thousand distinct CDR3 sequences detected, roughly 64% appear once; the ten largest clones hold approximately 4%. Sequenced material: sorted CD4+, CD8+, or CD8+CD57+ T cells (not recorded which) from PBMCs. These receptors originate from a human donor in good health, serving as a control.

This clonotype was observed at least ten times. The chain is built from TRBV27 and TRBJ1-2; D gene ambiguous. The CDR3 extends over 13 amino acids. Germline V CDR1 and CDR2: MNHEY, SMNVEV (reference sequence). Trimming took 3 bases from V and 0 from J, leaving 5 bases between them. CDR3 sequence reads: CASSFSANYGYTF. The CDR3 bases are TGTGCCAGCAGTTTTTCCGCTAACTATGGCTACACCTTC.

This chain uses TRBV20-1 with TRBJ1-1, with 7 nucleotides matching TRBD1. CDR3 length equals 13 residues. Germline V CDR1 and CDR2: DFQATT, SNEGSKA (reference sequence). The CDR3 sequence: CSVRQGSKTKAFF. The CDR3 nucleotides read TGCAGCGTGAGACAGGGTTCGAAAACTAAAGCTTTCTTT.

The V call is TRBV7-9, the J call TRBJ1-1; perhaps TRBD1 as D (5 bases). Germline CDR1 and CDR2: SEHNR and FQNEAQ (reference sequence). This CDR3 is built from 15 residues. The germline V and J ends were trimmed by 0 bases and 0 bases, with 8 bases remaining between them. CDR3 amino acids: CASSLAPGVNTEAFF. CDR3 in DNA: TGTGCCAGCAGCTTAGCTCCGGGGGTGAACACTGAAGCTTTCTTT.

This clonotype has a count of ten or more. The chain links TRBV7-2 to TRBJ2-2; TRBD2 matches at 12 bases. The CDR3 totals 17 residues. With 7 bases clipped from V and 3 bases from J, the junction kept 9 bases outside the gene matches. CDR1 and CDR2 (germline): SGHTA, FQGNSA. The CDR3 sequence: CASTPTSGGYHTGELFF. For the CDR3, the DNA is TGTGCCAGCACCCCCACTAGCGGGGGGTATCACACCGGGGAGCTGTTTTTT.

This chain uses TRBV5-1 with TRBJ2-7; D might be TRBD2 (5 bases). Germline V gives CDR1 SGHRS, CDR2 YFSETQ. The germline V and J ends were trimmed by 4 bases and 2 bases, with 16 bases remaining between them. This CDR3 is 15 amino acids long. CDR3: CASSPGLKGAYEQYF. In nucleotides, the CDR3 is TGCGCCAGCAGCCCCGGGCTAAAGGGAGCCTACGAGCAGTACTTC.

The J gene is TRBJ2-5, the V gene TRBV9; 10 bases are shared with TRBD2. Germline CDR1 is SGDLS and CDR2 is YYNGEE. The V and J ends lost 3 bases and 5 bases, in that order; junction bases with no gene match: 10. The CDR3 runs to 16 residues. CDR3 sequence (DNA): TGTGCCAGCAGCGCCGCAGGAGCGGGGGGGCCTGAGACCCAGTACTTC. Its translation is CASSAAGAGGPETQYF.

Comments on this clonotype: A much larger clone is a single base away; this may be a read error. In this CDR3 the conserved last residue, phenylalanine or tryptophan, is missing, so a read error is likely. This chain connects TRBV30 to TRBJ2-5; 7 bases are shared with TRBD1. The CDR3 extends over 14 amino acids. Germline V gives CDR1 GTSNPN, CDR2 SVGIG (reference sequence). With V trimmed by 1 base and J by 7 bases, 9 bases remained unmatched. Here the CDR3 reads CAWSDWTGPGTQYL. CDR3 DNA sequence: TGTGCCTGGAGTGACTGGACAGGTCCAGGGACCCAGTACCTC.

Of note for this clonotype: This likely comes from a read error, as the CDR3 has no conserved phenylalanine or tryptophan at its end. The DNA is left out, because the CDR3 cannot be placed on it with certainty; the CDR3 is given as TCRdb lists it. The chain employs TRBV7-2 and TRBJ1-5; the table's D call, TRBD1, has no DNA check behind it. Germline V gene data show CDR1 as SGHTA and CDR2 as FQGNSA. Ends included, the CDR3 has 13 residues. Here the CDR3 reads CASSLARQGGTDT.

The rearrangement uses TRBV9 and TRBJ1-2; TRBD1 matches at 9 bases. This CDR3 has 13 amino acids. Looked up from germline, CDR1 is SGDLS and CDR2 is YYNGEE. V dropped 4 bases and J dropped 8; count of bases not matched to a gene: 6. The CDR3 protein is CASSPQGAMGYTF. Here the CDR3 DNA reads TGTGCCAGCAGCCCACAGGGGGCGATGGGCTACACCTTC.